This paragraph reports one TCR beta chain. The target of this receptor is not known. No per-base quality is available; no much larger clone lies one base away. Within the sample, other DNA sequences also encode this same CDR3. This record belongs to a study of blood T cell repertoires in COVID-19 (dated by TCRdb to 2020 to 2022). Regarding the research as a whole: Samples from collaborators originated in the United States, Italy and Spain and spanned both the acute and convalescent phases of COVID-19. The samples were drawn from the first 160 participants of the ongoing ImmuneRACE study and from 950 to 1,500 subjects provided by 6 global collaborators. Subjects who had been exposed to COVID-19, were actively infected with it, or had recovered from it provided the deeply sampled blood TCRbeta repertoires that made up the dataset. The prospective study material was composed of cDNA or gDNA derived from T cells, B-cell-depleted T cells, or PBMCs. Where available, HLA class I and class II types were obtained from metadata supplied by the sample provider rather than from assay-based typing. The repertoires were made available in a free public database intended to serve as a resource for research on the immune response to SARS-CoV-2. The sample metadata nearly always contained a de-identified subject ID, COVID-19 status, age in years and sex.

TCRbeta CDR3 regions were amplified from genomic DNA using the immunoSEQ Assay, a bias-controlled multiplex PCR. In the paper's pipeline: The number of nucleated cells in each sample was estimated from the amplification of reference gene primers within the assay. To quantify the absolute abundance of each unique TCRbeta CDR3 rearrangement, sequence reads were collapsed and filtered. For each sample, productive Simpson clonality was calculated as the square root of Simpson's diversity index across productive rearrangements. Not all clones reach the TCRdb copy of this immuneACCESS table, which keeps in-frame sequences only. Checked studies attribute under half of the gap to unresolved V genes and leave the rest unexplained. Clonal size and the V and J genes are those of that table, whereas D and trimming came from the DNA. This sample has 150,000 or so clones in its table, and around 87% of those were observed once. Approximately 6.1% of the sample belongs to the ten largest clones.

V is cut by 1 base and J by 0 bases, and the space between the germline ends is 8 bases. The germline V gene specifies SGHRS as CDR1 and YFSETQ as CDR2. Reading from cysteine to phenylalanine, the CDR3 counts 15 amino acids. The DNA shown is the 45-base CDR3, in frame from base 1. Study-wide conclusions, independent of this receptor: Clinical and demographic metadata were provided uncurated, with the amount varying by source and participant.

Collaborating institutions collected whole blood in K2EDTA tubes following their own protocols. For TCRbeta analysis, collaborators shipped samples as frozen whole blood, isolated PBMCs, or DNA extracted from either of those sample types. The specimen was peripheral blood. Recombination linked TRBV5-1 to TRBJ1-5, with TRBD1 perhaps the D gene, on 5 matching bases. The source is an older man with acute or convalescent COVID-19. The CDR3 amino acid sequence is: CASSLSGDSNQPQHF. The DNA reads TGCGCCAGCAGCTTGTCGGGGGATAGCAATCAGCCCCAGCATTTT.